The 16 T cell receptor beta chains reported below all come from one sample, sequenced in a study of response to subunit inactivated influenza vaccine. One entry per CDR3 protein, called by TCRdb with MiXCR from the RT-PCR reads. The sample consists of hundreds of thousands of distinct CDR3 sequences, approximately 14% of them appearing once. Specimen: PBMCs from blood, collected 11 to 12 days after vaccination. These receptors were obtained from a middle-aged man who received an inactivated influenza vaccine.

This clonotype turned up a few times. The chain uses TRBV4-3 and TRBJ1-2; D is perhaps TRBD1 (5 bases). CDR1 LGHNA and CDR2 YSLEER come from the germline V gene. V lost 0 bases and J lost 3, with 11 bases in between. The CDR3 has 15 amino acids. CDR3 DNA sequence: TGCGCCAGCAGCCAAGACGCGGGGCCTTACTATGGCTACACCTTC. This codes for CASSQDAGPYYGYTF.

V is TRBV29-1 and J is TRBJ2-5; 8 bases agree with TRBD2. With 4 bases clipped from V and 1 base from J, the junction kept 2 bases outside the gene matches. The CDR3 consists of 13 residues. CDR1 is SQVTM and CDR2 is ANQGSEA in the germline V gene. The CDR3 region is CSVAAGGQETQYF. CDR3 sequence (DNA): TGCAGCGTTGCCGCGGGGGGCCAAGAGACCCAGTACTTC.

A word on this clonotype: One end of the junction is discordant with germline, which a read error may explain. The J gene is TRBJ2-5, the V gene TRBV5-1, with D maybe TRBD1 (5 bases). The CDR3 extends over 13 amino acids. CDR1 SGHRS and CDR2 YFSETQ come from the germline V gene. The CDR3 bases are TGTGCCAGCAGTGTAGACAGTCAAGAGACCCAGTACTTC. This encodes CASSVDSQETQYF.

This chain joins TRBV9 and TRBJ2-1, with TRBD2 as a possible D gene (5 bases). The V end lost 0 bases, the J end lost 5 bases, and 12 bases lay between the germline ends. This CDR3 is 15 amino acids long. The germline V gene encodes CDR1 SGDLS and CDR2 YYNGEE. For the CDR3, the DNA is TGTGCCAGCAGCGTAGGAGTGGGAGCCCACAATGAGCAGTTCTTC. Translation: CASSVGVGAHNEQFF.

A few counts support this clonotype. This CDR3 reads CASSLMGRDSRKQFF. The CDR3 nucleotides read TGTGCCAGCAGTTTAATGGGACGGGATTCCCGTAAGCAGTTCTTC. This chain links TRBV12-3 or TRBV12-4 with TRBJ2-1; D is perhaps TRBD1 or TRBD2 (5 bases each). The ends were cut back, 2 bases at V and 11 bases at J, with 19 bases in the middle. The CDR3 loop spans 15 amino acids.

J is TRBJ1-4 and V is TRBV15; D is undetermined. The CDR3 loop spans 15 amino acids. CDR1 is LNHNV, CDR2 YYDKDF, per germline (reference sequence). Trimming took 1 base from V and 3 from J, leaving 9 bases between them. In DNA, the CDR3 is TGTGCCACCAGCAGAGCGGATCCCGCTAATGAAAAACTGTTTTTT. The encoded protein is CATSRADPANEKLFF. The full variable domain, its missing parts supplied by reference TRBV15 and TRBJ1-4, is DAMVIQNPRYQVTQFGKPVTLSCSQTLNHNVMYWYQQKSSQAPKLLFHYYDKDFNNEADTPDNFQSRRPNTSFCFLDIRSPGLGDTAMYLCATSRADPANEKLFFGSGTQLSVL.

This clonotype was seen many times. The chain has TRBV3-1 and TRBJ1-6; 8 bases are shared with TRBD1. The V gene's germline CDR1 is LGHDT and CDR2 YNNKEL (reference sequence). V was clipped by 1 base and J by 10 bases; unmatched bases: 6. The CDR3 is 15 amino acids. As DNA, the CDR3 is TGTGCCAGCAGCCAAGGACAGGGGCCGTTCTCACCCCTCCACTTT. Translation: CASSQGQGPFSPLHF.

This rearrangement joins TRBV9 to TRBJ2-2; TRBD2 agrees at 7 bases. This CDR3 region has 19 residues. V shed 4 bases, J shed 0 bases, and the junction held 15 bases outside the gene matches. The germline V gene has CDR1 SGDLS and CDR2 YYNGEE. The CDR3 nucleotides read TGTGCCAGCAGCCTCGCGAAGGGACTACAGTCTACGAACACCGGGGAGCTGTTTTTT. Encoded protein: CASSLAKGLQSTNTGELFF.

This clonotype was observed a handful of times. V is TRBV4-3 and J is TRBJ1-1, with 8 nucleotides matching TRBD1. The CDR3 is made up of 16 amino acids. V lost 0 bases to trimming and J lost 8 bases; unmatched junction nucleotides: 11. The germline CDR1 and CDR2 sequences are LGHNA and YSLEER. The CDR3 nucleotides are TGCGCCAGCAGCCAAGATAGGGCAGGGGGCGAGGGCGAAGCTTTCTTT. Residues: CASSQDRAGGEGEAFF.

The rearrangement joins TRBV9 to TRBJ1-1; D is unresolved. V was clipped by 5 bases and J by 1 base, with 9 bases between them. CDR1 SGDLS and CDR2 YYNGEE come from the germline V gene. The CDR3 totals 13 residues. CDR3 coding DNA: TGTGCCAGCAGAGGCCCAGGGAACACTGAAGCTTTCTTT. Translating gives CASRGPGNTEAFF. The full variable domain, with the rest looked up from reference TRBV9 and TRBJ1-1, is DSGVTQTPKHLITATGQRVTLRCSPRSGDLSVYWYQQSLDQGLQFLIQYYNGEERAKGNILERFSAQQFPDLHSELNLSSLELGDSALYFCASRGPGNTEAFFGQGTRLTVV.

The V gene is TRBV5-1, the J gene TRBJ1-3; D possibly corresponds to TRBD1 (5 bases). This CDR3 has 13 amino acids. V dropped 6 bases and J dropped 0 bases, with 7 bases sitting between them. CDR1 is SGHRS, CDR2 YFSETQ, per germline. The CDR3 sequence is CASKDTSGNTIYF. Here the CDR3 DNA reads TGCGCCAGCAAGGACACCTCTGGAAACACCATATATTTT. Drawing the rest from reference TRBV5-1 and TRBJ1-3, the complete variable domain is KAGVTQTPRYLIKTRGQQVTLSCSPISGHRSVSWYQQTPGQGLQFLFEYFSETQRNKGNFPGRFSGRQFSNSRSEMNVSTLELGDSALYLCASKDTSGNTIYFGEGSWLTVV.

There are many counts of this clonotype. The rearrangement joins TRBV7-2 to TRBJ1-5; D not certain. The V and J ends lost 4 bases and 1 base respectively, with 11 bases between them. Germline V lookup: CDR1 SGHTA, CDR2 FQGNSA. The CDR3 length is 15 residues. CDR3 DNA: TGTGCCAGCAGCTGGACCTTGGGGAGCAATCAGCCCCAGCATTTT. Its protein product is CASSWTLGSNQPQHF. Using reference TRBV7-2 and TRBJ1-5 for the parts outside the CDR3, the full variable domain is GAGVSQSPSNKVTEKGKDVELRCDPISGHTALYWYRQSLGQGLEFLIYFQGNSAPDKSGLPSDRFSAERTGGSVSTLTIQRTQQEDSAVYLCASSWTLGSNQPQHFGDGTRLSIL.

CDR3 nucleotide sequence: TGCAGTGCTGCTCCAGGGTTGACTGAAGCTTTCTTT. Encoded protein: CSAAPGLTEAFF. V usage is TRBV20-1 and J usage is TRBJ1-1; D possibly corresponds to TRBD1 (5 bases). The CDR3 totals 12 residues. The V end was cut by 5 bases, the J end by 5 bases, with 12 bases between. Per germline, CDR1 DFQATT and CDR2 SNEGSKA (reference sequence).

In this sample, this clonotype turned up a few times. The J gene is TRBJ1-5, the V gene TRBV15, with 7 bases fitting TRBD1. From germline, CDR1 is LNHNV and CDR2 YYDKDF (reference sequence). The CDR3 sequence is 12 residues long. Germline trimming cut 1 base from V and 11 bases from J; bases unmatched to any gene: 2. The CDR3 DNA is TGTGCCACCAGCAGAGGCAGGGGGTCCCAGCATTTT. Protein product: CATSRGRGSQHF. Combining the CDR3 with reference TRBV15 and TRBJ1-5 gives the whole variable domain DAMVIQNPRYQVTQFGKPVTLSCSQTLNHNVMYWYQQKSSQAPKLLFHYYDKDFNNEADTPDNFQSRRPNTSFCFLDIRSPGLGDTAMYLCATSRGRGSQHFGDGTRLSIL.

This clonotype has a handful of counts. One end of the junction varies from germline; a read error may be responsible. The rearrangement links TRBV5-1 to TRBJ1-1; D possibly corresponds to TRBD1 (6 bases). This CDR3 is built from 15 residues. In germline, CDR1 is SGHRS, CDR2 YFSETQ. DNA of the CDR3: TGTGCCAGCAGCTTAGTCCAGGGGATGAACACTGAAGCTTTCTTT. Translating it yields CASSLVQGMNTEAFF.

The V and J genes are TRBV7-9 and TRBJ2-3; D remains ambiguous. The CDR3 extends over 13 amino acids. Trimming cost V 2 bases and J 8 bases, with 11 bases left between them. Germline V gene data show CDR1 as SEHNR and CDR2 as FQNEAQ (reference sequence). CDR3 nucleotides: TGTGCCAGCAGCTTACGTAGCCGCGGTACGCAGTATTTT. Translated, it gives CASSLRSRGTQYF. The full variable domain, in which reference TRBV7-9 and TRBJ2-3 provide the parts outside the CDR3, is DTGVSQNPRHKITKRGQNVTFRCDPISEHNRLYWYRQTLGQGPEFLTYFQNEAQLEKSRLLSDRFSAERPKGSFSTLEIQRTEQGDSAMYLCASSLRSRGTQYFGPGTRLTVL.